The rows below give T cell receptor beta chains drawn from one sample of a study of cytomegalovirus exposure and HLA in healthy donors. Clones were read by immunoSEQ multiplex PCR, and TCRdb kept only the in-frame ones, dropping some. This table has about 190,000 clones, roughly 80% appearing once. Sequenced input: PBMCs. Receptors originate from a woman aged 18-29 years in good health and CMV-seronegative. CDR3s include the opening cysteine and the closing phenylalanine or tryptophan. A D gene is named only where the DNA matches it firmly. Clone size appears in some rows only: once, few, many, or a class for an expanded clone.

cdr3_length,clone_size,d_call,v_call,j_call,cdr3_nt,cdr3_aa
13,.,TRBD1,TRBV28,TRBJ1-5,TGTGCCGCGGCAACAGGGGAAGGCCAGCCCCAGCATTTT,CAAATGEGQPQHF
12,.,.,TRBV28,TRBJ1-4,TGTGCCAGCAACAGGGATGTCGAAAAACTGTTTTTT,CASNRDVEKLFF
13,.,.,TRBV10-2,TRBJ1-5,TGCGCCAGCAGGCCGGCAGGGAATCAGCCCCAGCATTTT,CASRPAGNQPQHF
14,.,.,TRBV15,TRBJ2-5,TGTGCCACCAGCAGAGTTGTATCTCGAGAGACCCAGTACTTC,CATSRVVSRETQYF
15,.,.,TRBV15,TRBJ2-1,TGTGCCACCAGCAGAGTGAGTAGCTCCTACAATGAGCAGTTCTTC,CATSRVSSSYNEQFF
16,few,.,TRBV6-5,TRBJ1-3,TGTGCCAGCAGTTACAGCCCCCGAGGCCGTGGAAACACCATATATTTT,CASSYSPRGRGNTIYF
15,.,TRBD2,TRBV7-3,TRBJ2-5,TGTGCCAGCAGCTTATCGGGACTAGCCCAAGAGACCCAGTACTTC,CASSLSGLAQETQYF
13,.,.,TRBV18,TRBJ1-2,TGTGCCAGCTCACCCGACAGGTCCTATGGCTACACCTTC,CASSPDRSYGYTF
13,.,.,TRBV29-1,TRBJ1-3,TGCAGCGTTGGCAGTTCCTCTGGAAACACCATATATTTT,CSVGSSSGNTIYF
16,.,.,TRBV6-6,TRBJ1-5,TGTGCCAGCAGCCCGTGGGGGGGCGATGGCAATCAGCCCCAGCATTTT,CASSPWGGDGNQPQHF
15,few,TRBD1,TRBV6-5,TRBJ1-1,TGTGCCAGCAGTGCAATGGGGACAGGGAACACTGAAGCTTTCTTT,CASSAMGTGNTEAFF
16,.,TRBD2,TRBV6-4,TRBJ2-1,TGTGCCAGCAGTGACTCGGGACTACGGGATCGCGATGAGCAGTTCTTC,CASSDSGLRDRDEQFF
13,.,.,TRBV27,TRBJ1-1,TGTGCCAGCAGTTTAGCGGGGTACACTGAAGCTTTCTTT,CASSLAGYTEAFF
13,.,.,TRBV30,TRBJ2-1,TGTGCCTGGAGTGTACTCGGGGTTGGTGAGCAGTTCTTC,CAWSVLGVGEQFF
14,few,.,TRBV6-5,TRBJ1-2,TGTGCCAGCAGCCACGGGGCAGGGGCCCATGGCTACACCTTC,CASSHGAGAHGYTF
15,.,TRBD1,TRBV4-1,TRBJ2-2,TGCGCCAGCAGCCACGGACAGGGGGCCGGCGGGGAGCTGTTTTTT,CASSHGQGAGGELFF
14,.,.,TRBV5-1,TRBJ2-7,TGCGCCAGCAGCTTGACTTCTAGCGTCCACGAGCAGTACTTC,CASSLTSSVHEQYF
16,few,TRBD1,TRBV19,TRBJ1-1,TGTGCCAGTAGAGGACAGGGGGCGTGGGGAAACACTGAAGCTTTCTTT,CASRGQGAWGNTEAFF
16,.,TRBD2,TRBV19,TRBJ2-1,TGTGCCAGTACCGACCTACTAGCGGGGAAATACAATGAGCAGTTCTTC,CASTDLLAGKYNEQFF
16,.,.,TRBV7-6,TRBJ2-2,TGTGCCAGCAGCTTATCCACGGACAGAACCACCGGGGAGCTGTTTTTT,CASSLSTDRTTGELFF
13,.,.,TRBV5-8,TRBJ1-1,TGTGCCAGCAGCTTTACAGGGAACACTGAAGCTTTCTTT,CASSFTGNTEAFF
15,.,.,TRBV5-3,TRBJ1-1,TGTGCCAGAAGCTTGGGGAGGGGATTGAACACTGAAGCTTTCTTT,CARSLGRGLNTEAFF
13,.,.,TRBV19,TRBJ1-4,TGTGCCAGTATCGGGTCAACTAATGAAAAACTGTTTTTT,CASIGSTNEKLFF
15,.,.,TRBV28,TRBJ1-1,TGTGCCAGCAGTTTATTCGGCAGGCAGAACACTGAAGCTTTCTTT,CASSLFGRQNTEAFF
14,once,.,TRBV5-4,TRBJ2-7,TGTGCCAGCAGCTTCGACGGTGAGGTCTACGAGCAGTACTTC,CASSFDGEVYEQYF
14,once,TRBD1,TRBV5-1,TRBJ2-7,TGCGCCAGCAGCTCCTCACAGGGGGCCGACGAGCAGTACTTC,CASSSSQGADEQYF
16,.,TRBD1,TRBV6-5,TRBJ2-7,TGTGCCAGCAGTTACTCCAGACAGGGGGTCTCCTACGAGCAGTACTTC,CASSYSRQGVSYEQYF
13,once,TRBD1,TRBV27,TRBJ1-2,TGTGCCAGCAGTCAAACGACAGGGCGCGGCTACACCTTC,CASSQTTGRGYTF
13,.,.,TRBV5-1,TRBJ1-1,TGCGCCAGCAGCTTGGGCGACGACAGAGAAGCTTTCTTT,CASSLGDDREAFF
17,.,TRBD2,TRBV7-9,TRBJ2-5,TGTGCCAGCAGCTTATTCCGGAGACTAGCGAGTCAAGAGACCCAGTACTTC,CASSLFRRLASQETQYF
15,.,.,TRBV19,TRBJ1-6,TGTGCCAGTAATACAGGGCCCTCCTATAATTCACCCCTCCACTTT,CASNTGPSYNSPLHF
16,.,TRBD2,TRBV7-9,TRBJ2-7,TGTGCCAGCAGCGACCTAGCGGGAGCGCTAAGATACGAGCAGTACTTC,CASSDLAGALRYEQYF
14,.,TRBD2,TRBV11-2,TRBJ2-1,TGTGCCAGCAGCTTAGGACTAGCGTACAATGAGCAGTTCTTC,CASSLGLAYNEQFF
15,.,.,TRBV5-4,TRBJ1-5,TGTGCCAGCAGCTTGGCCCCGGGAAACAATCAGCCCCAGCATTTT,CASSLAPGNNQPQHF
13,.,TRBD2,TRBV7-3,TRBJ2-1,TGTGCCAGCAGTCTAGCGGGACCCTCCGAGCAGTTCTTC,CASSLAGPSEQFF
14,.,.,TRBV6-6,TRBJ2-7,TGTGCCAGCAGTTACTTCGCAGGGTGGTACGAGCAGTACTTC,CASSYFAGWYEQYF
15,.,TRBD1,TRBV10-3,TRBJ2-7,TGTGCCATCAGTGAGTCGGACAGGGGACCCTACGAGCAGTACTTC,CAISESDRGPYEQYF
14,.,.,TRBV6-5,TRBJ1-2,TGTGCCAGGGGGGGGCCTTCCTATAACTATGGCTACACCTTC,CARGGPSYNYGYTF
15,.,.,TRBV19,TRBJ1-6,TGTGCCAGTAGTATAGGGGCAGGAAAGCATTCACCCCTCCACTTT,CASSIGAGKHSPLHF
15,few,TRBD1,TRBV7-9,TRBJ1-4,TGTGCCAGCAGCTTATCGGGACAGACGGGTGAAAAACTGTTTTTT,CASSLSGQTGEKLFF
16,.,TRBD2,TRBV19,TRBJ2-3,TGTGCCAGTAGTATGGGGCTAGCGGGAGAGGCAGATACGCAGTATTTT,CASSMGLAGEADTQYF
13,.,.,TRBV5-1,TRBJ2-3,TGCGCCAGCAGCCCAAATCCGGGGAATTCGCAGTATTTT,CASSPNPGNSQYF
13,few,TRBD1,TRBV7-9,TRBJ2-1,TGTGCCAACACAGGGGGCGAATGGGATGAGCAGTTCTTC,CANTGGEWDEQFF
14,.,TRBD1,TRBV6-5,TRBJ1-1,TGTGCCAGCAGTTATGCGACAGGGAGCACTGAAGCTTTCTTT,CASSYATGSTEAFF
15,.,TRBD1,TRBV5-4,TRBJ1-1,TGTGCCAGCACCCCAACGGGACAGGGGAACACTGAAGCTTTCTTT,CASTPTGQGNTEAFF
15,.,.,TRBV6-5,TRBJ2-2,TGTGCCAGCAGGGCACAGGGCGTAGGTCCCGGGGAGCTGTTTTTT,CASRAQGVGPGELFF
11,.,.,TRBV30,TRBJ2-5,TGTGCCTGGAGTAGGAGAGAGACCCAGTACTTC,CAWSRRETQYF
13,.,TRBD1,TRBV10-3,TRBJ2-7,TGTGCCATCAGCCAGGACAGGGGTCGGGAGCAGTACTTC,CAISQDRGREQYF
13,.,TRBD1,TRBV10-3,TRBJ2-3,TGTGCCACCGGGACAGCTTCGGGAGATACGCAGTATTTT,CATGTASGDTQYF
15,.,.,TRBV28,TRBJ2-6,TGTGCCAGCAGTATTATGAGCTCTGGGGCCAACGTCCTGACTTTC,CASSIMSSGANVLTF
14,.,TRBD1,TRBV29-1,TRBJ2-1,TGCAGCGTCGAGAGCGAAATACAGGGGGGTGAGCAGTTCTTC,CSVESEIQGGEQFF
15,.,.,TRBV5-1,TRBJ1-3,TGCGCCAGCAGCCTGGACGGGAGCTCTGGAAACACCATATATTTT,CASSLDGSSGNTIYF
15,.,TRBD1,TRBV19,TRBJ2-1,TGTGCCAGTAGAAACGACAGGGGGCCTTACAATGAGCAGTTCTTC,CASRNDRGPYNEQFF
15,.,TRBD2,TRBV5-6,TRBJ2-1,TGTGCCAGCAGCTCAGGACTAGGTTGGGCCAATGAGCAGTTCTTC,CASSSGLGWANEQFF
17,.,TRBD1,TRBV5-1,TRBJ1-2,TGCGCCAGCAGCTTGGCCAAGGGGACAGGAAACTACTATGGCTACACCTTC,CASSLAKGTGNYYGYTF